These 6 T cell receptor beta chains were all obtained from the same sample, sequenced in a study of blood T cell repertoires in COVID-19. The table came from immunoSEQ multiplex PCR; TCRdb's copy has only in-frame clones and leaves some out. The table lists 130,000 or so clones, approximately 86% of them singletons. The sample comprised peripheral blood. Receptor source: a woman in her seventies with COVID-19, enrolled during active disease.

This clone appeared once. The V and J genes are TRBV30 and TRBJ2-7, with 8 bases lining up with TRBD1. V lost 3 bases to trimming and J lost 2 bases; unmatched junction nucleotides: 6. CDR3 length equals 14 residues. Per germline, CDR1 GTSNPN and CDR2 SVGIG (reference sequence). CDR3 bases: TGTGCCTGGAGCTCCGGGACAGGAACCTACGAGCAGTACTTC. Protein: CAWSSGTGTYEQYF. Filled out from reference TRBV30 and TRBJ2-7, the complete variable domain reads SQTIHQWPATLVQPVGSPLSLECTVEGTSNPNLYWYRQAAGRGLQLLFYSVGIGQISSEVPQNLSASRPQDRQFILSSKKLLLSDSGFYLCAWSSGTGTYEQYFGPGTRLTVT.

V usage is TRBV3-1 (or the pseudogene TRBV3-2) and J usage is TRBJ1-4, with TRBD1 matching over 8 bases. CDR3 length: 14 residues. CDR1 LGHDT and CDR2 YNNKEL come from the germline V gene (reference sequence). Unmatched junction bases numbered 5, after V lost 4 bases and J lost 7 bases. CDR3 in amino acids: CASSPRTGSEKLFF. The CDR3 DNA reads TGTGCCAGCAGCCCCCGGACAGGGAGTGAAAAACTGTTTTTT.

This clone appeared many times. This rearrangement joins TRBV19 to TRBJ1-5, with TRBD1 matching over 8 bases. The ends lost 5 bases at V and 0 bases at J; junction bases unmatched: 3. Germline CDR1 is LNHDA and CDR2 is SQIVND (reference sequence). This CDR3 spans 15 amino acids. The CDR3 DNA follows: TGTGCCAGTAGTTGGACAGGGTATAGCAATCAGCCCCAGCATTTT. Its translation is CASSWTGYSNQPQHF.

The V and J genes are TRBV15 and TRBJ2-1; D perhaps matches TRBD2 (7 bases). This CDR3 comprises 14 residues. Per germline, CDR1 LNHNV and CDR2 YYDKDF (reference sequence). V was shortened by 0 bases and J by 9 bases, with 12 bases between the two germline ends. The CDR3 loop is CATSRDLGGLEQFF. As DNA, the CDR3 is TGTGCCACCAGCAGAGATCTCGGGGGGCTTGAGCAGTTCTTC.

This clone was observed a single time. This chain uses TRBV7-2 with TRBJ1-1; D uncertain. The germline V gene has CDR1 SGHTA and CDR2 FQGNSA. V shed 1 base and J shed 5 bases, with 8 bases lying between them. The CDR3 runs 13 residues. As DNA, the CDR3 is TGTGCCAGCAGCTTAGGAGTTTTTACTGAAGCTTTCTTT. This codes for CASSLGVFTEAFF.

This clone came up a few times. The chain combines TRBV16 with TRBJ1-1, with D possibly matching TRBD1 (5 bases). CDR1 is KGHSY and CDR2 is FQNENV in the germline V gene. The length of the CDR3 is 17 residues. V lost 4 bases, J lost 2 bases, and 20 bases lay in between. The DNA of the CDR3 is TGTGCCAGCAGCCCAACCGACAGACAAGCGCAAAACACTGAAGCTTTCTTT. Translation gives CASSPTDRQAQNTEAFF.